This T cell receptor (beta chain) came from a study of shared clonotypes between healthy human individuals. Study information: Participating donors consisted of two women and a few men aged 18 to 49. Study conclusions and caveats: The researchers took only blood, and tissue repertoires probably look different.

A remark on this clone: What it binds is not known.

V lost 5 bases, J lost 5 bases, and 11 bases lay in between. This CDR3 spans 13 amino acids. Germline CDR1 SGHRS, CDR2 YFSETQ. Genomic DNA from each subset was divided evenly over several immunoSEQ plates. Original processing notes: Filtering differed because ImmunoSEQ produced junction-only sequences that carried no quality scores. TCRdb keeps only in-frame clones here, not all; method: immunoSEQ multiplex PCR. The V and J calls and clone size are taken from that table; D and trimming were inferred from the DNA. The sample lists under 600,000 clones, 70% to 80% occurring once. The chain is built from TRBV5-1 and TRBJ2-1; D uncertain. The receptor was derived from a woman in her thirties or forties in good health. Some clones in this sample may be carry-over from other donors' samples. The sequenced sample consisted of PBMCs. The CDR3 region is CASSSGLDNEQFF. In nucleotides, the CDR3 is TGCGCCAGCAGTTCCGGGCTGGACAATGAGCAGTTCTTC.